Below, 17 T cell receptor beta chains from the same sample are listed, as sequenced in a study of T-cell memory formation after mild COVID-19. In TCRdb, the 5' RACE reads were re-called with MiXCR into one record per CDR3 protein. Here the sample spans 380,000 or so distinct CDR3 sequences, roughly 13% being singletons. The specimen was PBMCs or a T cell subset sorted from them (not recorded which). These receptor sequences come from a man aged 18 to 35 who had mild COVID-19 (a few samples of this study predate the infection). Cell type and time point are not known.

This clonotype was seen a handful of times. V and J are TRBV29-1 and TRBJ2-7; D perhaps matches TRBD1 (6 bases). CDR3 length: 13 residues. Trimming cost V 6 bases and J 3 bases, with 15 bases left between them. The germline CDR1 and CDR2 sequences are SQVTM and ANQGSEA. CDR3 region: CSVARGGNYEQYF. CDR3 coding DNA: TGCAGCGTAGCTAGAGGGGGAAACTACGAGCAGTACTTC.

The rearrangement joins TRBV20-1 to TRBJ2-2; 10 positions match TRBD2. With 4 bases clipped from V and 3 bases from J, the junction kept 5 bases outside the gene matches. The CDR3 is made up of 15 amino acids. The germline gives CDR1 DFQATT, CDR2 SNEGSKA (reference sequence). The CDR3 loop reads CSATIGTSDTGELFF. CDR3 nucleotides: TGCAGTGCTACCATCGGGACTAGCGACACCGGGGAGCTGTTTTTT.

This clonotype occurred a few times. The chain links TRBV11-2 to TRBJ2-3, with 10 bases fitting TRBD2. V dropped 1 base and J dropped 3; count of bases not matched to a gene: 7. Germline V gene sequence: CDR1 SGHAT, CDR2 FQNNGV. The CDR3 extends over 17 amino acids. In DNA, the CDR3 is TGTGCCAGCAGCTTAGTCAGCGGGGGGGCCGCGACAGATACGCAGTATTTT. Translating gives CASSLVSGGAATDTQYF.

The chain combines TRBV24-1 with TRBJ2-1, with D perhaps TRBD1 or TRBD2 (5 bases each). Trimming took off 3 bases at V and 5 bases at J, with 10 bases between the two ends. From germline, CDR1 is KGHDR and CDR2 SFDVKD. This CDR3 has 14 residues. CDR3 sequence reads: CATSDGGPHNEQFF. In DNA form, the CDR3 reads TGTGCCACCAGTGATGGGGGACCTCACAATGAGCAGTTCTTC.

This clonotype turned up a few times. V is TRBV10-3 and J is TRBJ2-2; TRBD2 matches at 8 bases. J gave up 5 bases and V 3 bases, and 8 bases lay outside the gene matches. From germline, CDR1 is ENHRY and CDR2 SYGVKD. This CDR3 has 16 amino acids. The CDR3 nucleotides are TGTGCCATCAGTGATGAAAAGCGGGGGTATACCGGGGAGCTGTTTTTT. Its translation: CAISDEKRGYTGELFF.

V usage is TRBV12-3 or TRBV12-4 and J usage is TRBJ2-1; D may be TRBD2 (5 bases). Trimming stripped 7 bases from V and 7 bases from J, with 17 bases between. This CDR3 is 14 amino acids long. This CDR3 is CASKPDFERNEQFF. As DNA, the CDR3 is TGTGCCAGCAAACCGGACTTCGAGAGAAATGAGCAGTTCTTC.

This clonotype was counted only a few times. The genes are TRBV5-6 and TRBJ2-2, with D hard to call. Trimming cost V 0 bases and J 3 bases, with 3 bases left between them. The CDR3 totals 13 residues. The germline V gene encodes CDR1 SGHDT and CDR2 YYEEEE. This CDR3 reads CASSLVYTGELFF. Written as DNA, the CDR3 is TGTGCCAGCAGCTTGGTGTACACCGGGGAGCTGTTTTTT.

The rearrangement uses TRBV27 and TRBJ2-5; D might be TRBD1 or TRBD2, each matching 5 bases. Germline CDR1 and CDR2: MNHEY and SMNVEV (reference sequence). V lost 5 bases, J lost 7 bases, and 14 bases lay in between. This CDR3 comprises 13 residues. The CDR3 region has the DNA TGTGCCAGCAGTACCGGGGCCCAGGGGACCCAGTACTTC. It is translated as CASSTGAQGTQYF.

This clonotype has at least ten counts. The J gene is TRBJ2-5, the V gene TRBV10-2; unclear D gene. With 0 bases removed from V and 4 bases from J, the gap between germline ends came to 3 bases. This CDR3 has 12 residues. CDR1 is WSHSY and CDR2 is SAAADI in the germline V gene. CDR3 in DNA: TGCGCCAGCAGTGAGTCGGGAGAGACCCAGTACTTC. It specifies CASSESGETQYF.

This clonotype was seen many times. V and J are TRBV4-3 and TRBJ2-1; D uncertain. The germline gives CDR1 LGHNA, CDR2 YSLEER. The V end was cut by 0 bases, the J end by 8 bases, with 5 bases between. The CDR3 is 12 amino acids. This CDR3 reads CASSQDFDEQFF. CDR3 DNA: TGCGCCAGCAGCCAAGATTTCGATGAGCAGTTCTTC.

There are a few counts of this clonotype. The rearrangement joins TRBV27 to TRBJ2-1; 16 positions agree with TRBD2. Germline CDR1 MNHEY, CDR2 SMNVEV (reference sequence). This CDR3 has 15 amino acids. V lost 6 bases, J lost 10 bases, and 6 bases stayed unmatched. In DNA form, the CDR3 reads TGTGCCAGCAGCCCAGGGACTAGCGGGGGGGACGAGCAGTTCTTC. Protein sequence: CASSPGTSGGDEQFF.

This clonotype was seen many times. CDR3 DNA sequence: TGCGCCAGCAGCTCGGGGGTAAATCAGCCCCAGCATTTT. It is translated as CASSSGVNQPQHF. This rearrangement joins TRBV5-1 to TRBJ1-5, with a weak D call TRBD1 (5 bases). V gave up 3 bases and J gave up 4 bases, with 8 bases separating them. The CDR3 extends over 13 amino acids. Germline lookup yields CDR1 SGHRS and CDR2 YFSETQ.

The V gene is TRBV5-1, the J gene TRBJ2-7, with D hard to call. The V gene's germline CDR1 is SGHRS and CDR2 YFSETQ. Trimming removed 0 bases from V and 5 bases from J, with 6 bases in between. The length of the CDR3 is 12 residues. The CDR3 sequence is CASSLAEDEQYV. In DNA form, the CDR3 reads TGCGCCAGCAGCTTGGCCGAGGACGAGCAGTACGTC.

This clonotype was counted ten times or more. The chain joins TRBV5-4 to TRBJ1-6; D is perhaps TRBD1 (5 bases). CDR1 SGHNT and CDR2 YYREEE come from the germline V gene (reference sequence). This CDR3 is built from 14 residues. V shed 5 bases and J shed 8 bases, with 14 bases lying between them. In nucleotides, the CDR3 is TGTGCCAGCAGTTCTCAGGTGGGACATTCACCCCTCCACTTT. Its translation is CASSSQVGHSPLHF.

Points on this clonotype: Mismatch with germline at one junction end may stem from a read error. This chain uses TRBV23-1 with TRBJ1-1; the D is unclear. TRBV23-1 is known as an ORF, though its function is uncertain. The CDR3 length is 12 residues. CDR3 residues: CASSQVTGEASF. CDR3 nucleotide sequence: TGCGCCAGCAGTCAGGTAACCGGGGAAGCAAGTTTT.

The chain employs TRBV29-1 and TRBJ2-7; no clear D. This CDR3 comprises 14 residues. Germline V lookup: CDR1 SQVTM, CDR2 ANQGSEA. Trimming left V 0 bases short and J 0 bases short, with 9 bases between. The CDR3 region is CSVEDTYSSYEQYF. As DNA, the CDR3 is TGCAGCGTTGAAGATACTTACAGCTCCTACGAGCAGTACTTC.

The J gene is TRBJ2-3, the V gene TRBV20-1; 9 bases align to TRBD2. The CDR3 consists of 14 residues. With 5 bases clipped from V and 6 bases from J, the junction kept 9 bases outside the gene matches. CDR1 and CDR2 from the germline V gene are DFQATT and SNEGSKA (reference sequence). DNA of the CDR3: TGCAGTGCTGTAGCGGGGGCCTCCGGGGATACGCAGTATTTT. Encoded protein: CSAVAGASGDTQYF.